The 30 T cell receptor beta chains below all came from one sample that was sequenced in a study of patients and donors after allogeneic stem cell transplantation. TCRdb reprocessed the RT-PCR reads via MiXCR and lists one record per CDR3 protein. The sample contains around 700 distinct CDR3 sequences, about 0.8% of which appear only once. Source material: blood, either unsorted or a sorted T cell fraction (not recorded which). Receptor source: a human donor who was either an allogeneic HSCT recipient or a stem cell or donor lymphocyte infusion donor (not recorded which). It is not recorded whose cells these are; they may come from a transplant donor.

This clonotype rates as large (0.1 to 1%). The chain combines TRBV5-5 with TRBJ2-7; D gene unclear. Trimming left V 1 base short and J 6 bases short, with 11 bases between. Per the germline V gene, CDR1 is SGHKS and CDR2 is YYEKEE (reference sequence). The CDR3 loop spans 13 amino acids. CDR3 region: CASSLTNLGEQYF. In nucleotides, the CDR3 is TGTGCCAGCAGCTTGACAAACTTGGGCGAGCAGTACTTC.

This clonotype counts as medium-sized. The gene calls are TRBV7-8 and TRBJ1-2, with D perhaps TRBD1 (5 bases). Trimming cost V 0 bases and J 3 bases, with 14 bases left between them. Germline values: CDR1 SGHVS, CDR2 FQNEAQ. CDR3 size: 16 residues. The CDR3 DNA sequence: TGTGCCAGCAGCTTAGCTCGGCAGGGAAACTACTATGGCTACACCTTC. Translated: CASSLARQGNYYGYTF.

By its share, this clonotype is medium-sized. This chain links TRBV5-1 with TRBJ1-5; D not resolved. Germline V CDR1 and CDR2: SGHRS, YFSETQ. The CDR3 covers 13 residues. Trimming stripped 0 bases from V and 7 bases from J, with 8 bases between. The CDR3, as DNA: TGCGCCAGCAGCTTGGGAGCTGAACAGCCCCAGCATTTT. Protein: CASSLGAEQPQHF.

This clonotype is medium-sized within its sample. CDR3 sequence reads: CASSLGGAEAFF. CDR3 DNA: TGTGCCAGCAGCCTCGGAGGGGCTGAAGCTTTCTTT. The rearrangement joins TRBV16 to TRBJ1-1, with D tentatively TRBD1 (5 bases). CDR3 size: 12 residues. Germline assignment: CDR1 KGHSY and CDR2 FQNENV. V was shortened by 4 bases and J by 6 bases, with 9 bases between the two germline ends.

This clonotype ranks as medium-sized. For the CDR3, the DNA is TGTGCCAGCAGTTACGGCGCAGGGGGCGGCACCGGGGAGCTGTTTTTT. Its protein product is CASSYGAGGGTGELFF. The rearrangement joins TRBV6-5 to TRBJ2-2; TRBD1 agrees at 8 bases. The CDR3 length is 16 residues. The V and J ends lost 2 bases and 4 bases, in that order; junction bases with no gene match: 6. Germline values: CDR1 MNHEY, CDR2 SVGAGI.

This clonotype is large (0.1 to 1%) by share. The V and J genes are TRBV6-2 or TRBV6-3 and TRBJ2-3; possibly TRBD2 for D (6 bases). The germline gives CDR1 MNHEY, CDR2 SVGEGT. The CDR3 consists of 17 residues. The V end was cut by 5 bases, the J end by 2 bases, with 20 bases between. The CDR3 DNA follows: TGTGCCAGCAGTCCAGACGGGAGCGGCGGAATCACAGATACGCAGTATTTT. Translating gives CASSPDGSGGITDTQYF.

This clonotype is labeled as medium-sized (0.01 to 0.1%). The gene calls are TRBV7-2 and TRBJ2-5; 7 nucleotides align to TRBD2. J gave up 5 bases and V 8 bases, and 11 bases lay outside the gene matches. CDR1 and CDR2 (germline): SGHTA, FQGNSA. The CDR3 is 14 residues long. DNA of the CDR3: TGTGCCAGCGAATTGCGGGAGTACGGGGAGACCCAGTACTTC. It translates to CASELREYGETQYF. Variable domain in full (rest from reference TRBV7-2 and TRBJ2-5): GAGVSQSPSNKVTEKGKDVELRCDPISGHTALYWYRQSLGQGLEFLIYFQGNSAPDKSGLPSDRFSAERTGGSVSTLTIQRTQQEDSAVYLCASELREYGETQYFGPGTRLLVL.

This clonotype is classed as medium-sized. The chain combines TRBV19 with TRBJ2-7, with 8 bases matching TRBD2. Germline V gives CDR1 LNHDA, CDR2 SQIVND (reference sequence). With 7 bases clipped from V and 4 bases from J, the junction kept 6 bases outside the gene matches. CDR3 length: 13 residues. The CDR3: CASKASGLYEQYF. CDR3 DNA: TGTGCCAGTAAGGCTAGCGGGCTATACGAGCAGTACTTC.

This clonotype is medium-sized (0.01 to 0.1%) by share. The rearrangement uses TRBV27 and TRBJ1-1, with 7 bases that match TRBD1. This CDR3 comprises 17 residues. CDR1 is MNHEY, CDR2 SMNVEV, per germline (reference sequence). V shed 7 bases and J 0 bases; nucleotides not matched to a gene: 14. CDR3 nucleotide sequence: TGTGCCAGCACCCCAGGGGGGGATGGGCCCATGAACACTGAAGCTTTCTTT. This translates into CASTPGGDGPMNTEAFF.

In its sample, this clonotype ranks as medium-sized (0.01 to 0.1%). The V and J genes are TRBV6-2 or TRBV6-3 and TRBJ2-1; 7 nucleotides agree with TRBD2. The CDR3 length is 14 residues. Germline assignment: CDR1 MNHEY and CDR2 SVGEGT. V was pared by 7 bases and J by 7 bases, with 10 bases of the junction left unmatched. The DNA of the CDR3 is TGTGCCAGCACACTAGCGACCAGTTTGAATGAGCAGTTCTTC. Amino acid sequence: CASTLATSLNEQFF.

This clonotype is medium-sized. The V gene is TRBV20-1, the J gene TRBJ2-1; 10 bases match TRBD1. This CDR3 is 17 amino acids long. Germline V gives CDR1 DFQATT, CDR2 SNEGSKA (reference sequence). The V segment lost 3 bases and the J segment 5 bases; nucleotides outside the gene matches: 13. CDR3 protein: CSARSDRGLRDDNEQFF. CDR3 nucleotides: TGCAGTGCTAGGAGTGACAGGGGGCTTCGGGACGACAATGAGCAGTTCTTC.

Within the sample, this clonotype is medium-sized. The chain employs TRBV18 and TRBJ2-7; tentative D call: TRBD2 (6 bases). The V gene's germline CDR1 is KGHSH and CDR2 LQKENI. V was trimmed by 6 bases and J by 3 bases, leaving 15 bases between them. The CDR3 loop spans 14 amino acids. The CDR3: CASSPIGTVYEQYF. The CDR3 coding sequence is TGTGCCAGCTCCCCGATCGGGACTGTCTACGAGCAGTACTTC.

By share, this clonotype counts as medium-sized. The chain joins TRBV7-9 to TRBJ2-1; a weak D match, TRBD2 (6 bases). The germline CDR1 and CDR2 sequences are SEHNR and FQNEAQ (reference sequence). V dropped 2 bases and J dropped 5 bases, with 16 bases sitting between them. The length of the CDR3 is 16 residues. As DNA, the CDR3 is TGTGCCAGCAGCTTACTTAGCGGCCGGCCAAACAATGAGCAGTTCTTC. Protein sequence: CASSLLSGRPNNEQFF.

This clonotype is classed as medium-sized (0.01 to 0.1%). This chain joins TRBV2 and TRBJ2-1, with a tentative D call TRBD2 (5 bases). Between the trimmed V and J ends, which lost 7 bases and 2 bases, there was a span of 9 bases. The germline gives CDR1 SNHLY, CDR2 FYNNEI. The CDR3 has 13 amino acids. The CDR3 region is CASTRGTYNEQFF. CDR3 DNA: TGTGCCAGCACCCGAGGGACCTACAATGAGCAGTTCTTC.

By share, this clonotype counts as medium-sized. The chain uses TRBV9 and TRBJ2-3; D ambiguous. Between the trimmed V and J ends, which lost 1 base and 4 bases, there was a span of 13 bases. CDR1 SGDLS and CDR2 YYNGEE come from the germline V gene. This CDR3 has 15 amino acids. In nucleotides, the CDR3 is TGTGCCAGCAGCGTAATGAGTTATGTGCCAGATACGCAGTATTTT. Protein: CASSVMSYVPDTQYF. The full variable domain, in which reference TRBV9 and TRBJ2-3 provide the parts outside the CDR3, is DSGVTQTPKHLITATGQRVTLRCSPRSGDLSVYWYQQSLDQGLQFLIQYYNGEERAKGNILERFSAQQFPDLHSELNLSSLELGDSALYFCASSVMSYVPDTQYFGPGTRLTVL.

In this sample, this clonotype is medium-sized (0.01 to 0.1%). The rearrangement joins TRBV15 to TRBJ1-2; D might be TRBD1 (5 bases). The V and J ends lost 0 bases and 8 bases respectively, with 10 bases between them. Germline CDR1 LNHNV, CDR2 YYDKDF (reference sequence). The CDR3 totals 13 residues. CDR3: CATSREEGDGYTF. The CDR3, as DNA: TGTGCCACCAGCAGAGAGGAAGGGGACGGCTACACCTTC.

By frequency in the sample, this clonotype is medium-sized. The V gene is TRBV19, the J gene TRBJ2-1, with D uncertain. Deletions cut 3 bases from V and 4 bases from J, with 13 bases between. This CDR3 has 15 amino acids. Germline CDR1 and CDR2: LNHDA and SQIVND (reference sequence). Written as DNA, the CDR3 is TGTGCCAGTAGTATCTCAGCAGAGCCTTACAATGAGCAGTTCTTC. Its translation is CASSISAEPYNEQFF.

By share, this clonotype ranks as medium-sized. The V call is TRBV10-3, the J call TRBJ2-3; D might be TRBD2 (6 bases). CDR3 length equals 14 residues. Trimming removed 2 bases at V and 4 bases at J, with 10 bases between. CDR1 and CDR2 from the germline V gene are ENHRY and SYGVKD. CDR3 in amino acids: CAISERRGPDTQYF. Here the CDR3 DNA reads TGTGCCATCAGTGAGCGGAGGGGCCCAGATACGCAGTATTTT.

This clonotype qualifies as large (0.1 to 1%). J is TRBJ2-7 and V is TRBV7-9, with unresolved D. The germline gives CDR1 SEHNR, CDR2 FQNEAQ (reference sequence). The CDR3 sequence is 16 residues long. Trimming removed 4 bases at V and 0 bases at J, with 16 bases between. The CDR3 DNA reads TGTGCCAGCAGCTCTGAAGACAAGGCCCTCTCCTACGAGCAGTACTTC. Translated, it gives CASSSEDKALSYEQYF.

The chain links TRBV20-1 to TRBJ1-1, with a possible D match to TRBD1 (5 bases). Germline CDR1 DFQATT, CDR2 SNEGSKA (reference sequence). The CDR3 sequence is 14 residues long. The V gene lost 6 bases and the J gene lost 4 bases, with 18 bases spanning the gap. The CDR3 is CSAPRDLWSTEAFF. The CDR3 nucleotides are TGCAGTGCCCCCCGGGACCTTTGGAGCACTGAAGCTTTCTTT.

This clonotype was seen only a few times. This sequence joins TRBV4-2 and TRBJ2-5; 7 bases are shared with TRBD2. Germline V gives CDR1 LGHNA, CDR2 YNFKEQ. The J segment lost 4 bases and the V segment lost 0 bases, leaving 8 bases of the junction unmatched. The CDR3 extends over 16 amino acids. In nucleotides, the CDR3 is TGTGCCAGCAGCCAAGATTTTGCGGGAGATGGAGAGACCCAGTACTTC. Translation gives CASSQDFAGDGETQYF.

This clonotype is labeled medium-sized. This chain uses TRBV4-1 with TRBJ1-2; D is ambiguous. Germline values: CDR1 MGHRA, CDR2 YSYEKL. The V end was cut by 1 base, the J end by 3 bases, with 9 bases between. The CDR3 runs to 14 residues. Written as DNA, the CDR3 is TGCGCCAGCAGCCAAGGTGTGCAGGACTATGGCTACACCTTC. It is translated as CASSQGVQDYGYTF.

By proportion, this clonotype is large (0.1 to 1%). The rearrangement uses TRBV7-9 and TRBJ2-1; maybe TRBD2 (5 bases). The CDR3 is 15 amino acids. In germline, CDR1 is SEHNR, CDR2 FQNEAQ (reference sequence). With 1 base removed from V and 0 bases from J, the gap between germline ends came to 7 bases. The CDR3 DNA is TGTGCCAGCAGCTTAGATGGGAGCTCCTACAATGAGCAGTTCTTC. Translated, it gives CASSLDGSSYNEQFF.

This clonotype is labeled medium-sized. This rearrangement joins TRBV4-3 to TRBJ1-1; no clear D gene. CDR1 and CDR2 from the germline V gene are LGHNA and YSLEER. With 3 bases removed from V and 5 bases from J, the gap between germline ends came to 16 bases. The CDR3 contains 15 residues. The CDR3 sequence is CASSHRLGGATEAFF. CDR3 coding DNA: TGCGCCAGCAGCCACAGATTGGGCGGAGCTACTGAAGCTTTCTTT.

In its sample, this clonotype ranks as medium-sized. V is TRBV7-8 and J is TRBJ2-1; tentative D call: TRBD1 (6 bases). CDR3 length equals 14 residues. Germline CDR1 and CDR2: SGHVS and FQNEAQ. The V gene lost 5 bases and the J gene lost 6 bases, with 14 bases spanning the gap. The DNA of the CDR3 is TGTGCCAGCAGCAATACAGGGTCCCCCAATGAGCAGTTCTTC. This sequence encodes CASSNTGSPNEQFF.

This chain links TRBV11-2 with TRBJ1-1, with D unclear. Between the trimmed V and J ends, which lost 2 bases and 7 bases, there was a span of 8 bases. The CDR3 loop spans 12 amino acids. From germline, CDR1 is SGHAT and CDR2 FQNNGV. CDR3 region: CASSLPGGEAFF. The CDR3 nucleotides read TGTGCCAGCAGCTTACCCGGTGGTGAAGCTTTCTTT.

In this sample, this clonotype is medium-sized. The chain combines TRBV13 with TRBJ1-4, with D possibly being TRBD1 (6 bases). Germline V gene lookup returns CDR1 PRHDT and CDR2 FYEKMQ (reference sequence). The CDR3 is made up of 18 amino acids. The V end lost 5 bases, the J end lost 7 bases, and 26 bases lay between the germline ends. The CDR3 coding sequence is TGTGCCAGCAGCCCCAACGACAGGAAACCTAAAGGTTGTGAAAAACTGTTTTTT. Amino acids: CASSPNDRKPKGCEKLFF. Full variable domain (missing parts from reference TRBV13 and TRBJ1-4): AAGVIQSPRHLIKEKRETATLKCYPIPRHDTVYWYQQGPGQDPQFLISFYEKMQSDKGSIPDRFSAQQFSDYHSELNMSSLELGDSALYFCASSPNDRKPKGCEKLFFGSGTQLSVL.

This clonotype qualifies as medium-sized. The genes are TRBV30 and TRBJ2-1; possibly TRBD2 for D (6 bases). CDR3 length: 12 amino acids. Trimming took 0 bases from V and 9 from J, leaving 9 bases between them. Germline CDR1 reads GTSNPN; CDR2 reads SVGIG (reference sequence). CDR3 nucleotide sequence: TGTGCCTGGAGTGTGGGGCGGGGTGAGCAGTTCTTC. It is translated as CAWSVGRGEQFF. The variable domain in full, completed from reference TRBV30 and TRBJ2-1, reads SQTIHQWPATLVQPVGSPLSLECTVEGTSNPNLYWYRQAAGRGLQLLFYSVGIGQISSEVPQNLSASRPQDRQFILSSKKLLLSDSGFYLCAWSVGRGEQFFGPGTRLTVL.

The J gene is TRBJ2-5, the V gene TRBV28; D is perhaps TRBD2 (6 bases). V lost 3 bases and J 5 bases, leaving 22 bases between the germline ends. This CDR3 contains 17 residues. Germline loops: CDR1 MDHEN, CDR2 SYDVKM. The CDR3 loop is CASSLISSSAPTETQYF. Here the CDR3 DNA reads TGTGCCAGCAGTTTGATCTCGTCTAGCGCCCCTACCGAGACCCAGTACTTC.

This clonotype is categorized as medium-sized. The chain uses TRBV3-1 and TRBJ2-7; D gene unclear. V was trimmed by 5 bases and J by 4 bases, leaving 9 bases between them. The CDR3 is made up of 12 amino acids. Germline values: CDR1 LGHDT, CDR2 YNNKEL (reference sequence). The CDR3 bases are TGTGCCAGCAGCAAAGGGATATACGAGCAGTACTTC. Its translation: CASSKGIYEQYF.